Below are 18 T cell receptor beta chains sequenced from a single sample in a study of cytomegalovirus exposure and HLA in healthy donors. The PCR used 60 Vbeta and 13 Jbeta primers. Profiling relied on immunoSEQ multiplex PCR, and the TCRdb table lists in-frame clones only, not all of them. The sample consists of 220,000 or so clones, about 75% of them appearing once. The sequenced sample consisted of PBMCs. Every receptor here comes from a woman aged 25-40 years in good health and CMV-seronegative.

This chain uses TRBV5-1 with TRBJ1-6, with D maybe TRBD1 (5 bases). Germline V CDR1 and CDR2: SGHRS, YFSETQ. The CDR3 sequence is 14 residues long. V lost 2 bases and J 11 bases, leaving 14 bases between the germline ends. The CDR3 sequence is CASSLGQGNPPLHF. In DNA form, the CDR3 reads TGCGCCAGCAGCTTAGGCCAGGGAAACCCACCCCTCCACTTT.

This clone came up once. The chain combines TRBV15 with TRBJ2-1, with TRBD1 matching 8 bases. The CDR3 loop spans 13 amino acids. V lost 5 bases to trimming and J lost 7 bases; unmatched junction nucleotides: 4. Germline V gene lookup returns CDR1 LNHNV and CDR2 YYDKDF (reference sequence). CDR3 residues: CATSRDRNNEQFF. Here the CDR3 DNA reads TGTGCCACCAGCCGGGACAGGAATAATGAGCAGTTCTTC.

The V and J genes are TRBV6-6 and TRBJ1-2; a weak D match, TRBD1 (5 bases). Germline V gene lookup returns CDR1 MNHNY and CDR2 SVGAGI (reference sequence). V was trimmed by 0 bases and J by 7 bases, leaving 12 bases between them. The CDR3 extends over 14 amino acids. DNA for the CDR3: TGTGCCAGCAGTTACTCCGAAAAGGGGATTGGCTACACCTTC. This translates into CASSYSEKGIGYTF.

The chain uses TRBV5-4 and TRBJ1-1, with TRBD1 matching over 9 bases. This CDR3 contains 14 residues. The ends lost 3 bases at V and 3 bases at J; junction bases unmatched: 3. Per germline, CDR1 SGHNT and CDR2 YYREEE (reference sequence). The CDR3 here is CASSWDRVDTEAFF. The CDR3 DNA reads TGTGCCAGCAGCTGGGACAGGGTTGACACTGAAGCTTTCTTT.

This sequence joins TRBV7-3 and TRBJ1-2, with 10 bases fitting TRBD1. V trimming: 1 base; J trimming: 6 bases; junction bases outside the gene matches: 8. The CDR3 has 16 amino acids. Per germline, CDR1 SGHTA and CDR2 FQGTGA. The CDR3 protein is CASSLIPGQGTDGYTF. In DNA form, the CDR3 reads TGTGCCAGCAGCTTAATACCGGGACAGGGGACGGATGGCTACACCTTC.

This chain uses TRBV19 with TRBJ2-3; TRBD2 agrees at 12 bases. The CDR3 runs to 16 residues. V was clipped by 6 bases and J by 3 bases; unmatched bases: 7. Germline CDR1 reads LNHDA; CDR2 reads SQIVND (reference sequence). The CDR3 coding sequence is TGTGCCAGTAGGGACCTAGCGGGAGGGAGGACAGATACGCAGTATTTT. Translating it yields CASRDLAGGRTDTQYF.

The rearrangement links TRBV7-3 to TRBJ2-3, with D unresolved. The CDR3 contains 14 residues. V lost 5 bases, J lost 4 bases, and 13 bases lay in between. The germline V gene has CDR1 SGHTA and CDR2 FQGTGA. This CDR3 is CASSPLNSADTQYF. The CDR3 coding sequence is TGTGCCAGCAGCCCCCTTAATAGTGCAGATACGCAGTATTTT.

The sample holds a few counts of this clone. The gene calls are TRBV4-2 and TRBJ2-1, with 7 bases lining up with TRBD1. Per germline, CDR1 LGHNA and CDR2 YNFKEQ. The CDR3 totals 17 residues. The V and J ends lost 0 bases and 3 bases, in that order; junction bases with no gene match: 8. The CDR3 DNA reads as TGTGCCAGCAGCCAAGATCAGGAGACAGGGTTCTACAATGAGCAGTTCTTC. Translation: CASSQDQETGFYNEQFF.

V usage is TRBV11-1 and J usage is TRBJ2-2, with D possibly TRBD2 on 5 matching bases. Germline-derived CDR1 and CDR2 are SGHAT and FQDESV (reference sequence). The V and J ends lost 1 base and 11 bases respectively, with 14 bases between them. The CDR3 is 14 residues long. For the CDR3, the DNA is TGTGCCAGCAGCTTAGACAGCCTTGGGAGCGAGCTGTTTTTT. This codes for CASSLDSLGSELFF.

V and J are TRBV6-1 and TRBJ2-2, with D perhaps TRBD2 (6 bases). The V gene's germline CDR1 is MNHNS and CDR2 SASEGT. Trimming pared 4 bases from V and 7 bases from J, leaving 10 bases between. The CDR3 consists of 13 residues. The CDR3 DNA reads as TGTGCCAGCAGTGTCGGGACTTACGGGGAGCTGTTTTTT. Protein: CASSVGTYGELFF.

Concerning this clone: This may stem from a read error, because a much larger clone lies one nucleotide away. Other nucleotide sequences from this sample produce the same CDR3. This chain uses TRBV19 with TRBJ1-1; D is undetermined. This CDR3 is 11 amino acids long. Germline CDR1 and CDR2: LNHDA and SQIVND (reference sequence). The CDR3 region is CASCLGAEAFF. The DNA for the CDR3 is TGTGCAAGTTGTCTCGGGGCTGAAGCTTTCTTT.

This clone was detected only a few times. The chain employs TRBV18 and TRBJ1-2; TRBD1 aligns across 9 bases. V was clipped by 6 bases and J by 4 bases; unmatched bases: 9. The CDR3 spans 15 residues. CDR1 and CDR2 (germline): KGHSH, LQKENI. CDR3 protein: CASSRDRAFGYGYTF. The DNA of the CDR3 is TGTGCCAGCTCCCGGGACAGGGCGTTTGGCTATGGCTACACCTTC.

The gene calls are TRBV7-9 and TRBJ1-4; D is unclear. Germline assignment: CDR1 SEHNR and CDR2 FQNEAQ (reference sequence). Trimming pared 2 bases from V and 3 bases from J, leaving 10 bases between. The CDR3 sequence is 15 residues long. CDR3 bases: TGTGCCAGCAGCTTAACAACACAGCCTAATGAAAAACTGTTTTTT. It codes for CASSLTTQPNEKLFF.

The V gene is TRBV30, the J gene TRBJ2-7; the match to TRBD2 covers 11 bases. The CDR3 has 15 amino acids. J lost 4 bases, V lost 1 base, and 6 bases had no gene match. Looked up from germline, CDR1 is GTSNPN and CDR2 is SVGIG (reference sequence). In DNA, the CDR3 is TGTGCCTGGAGTGATAGCGGGAGGGCCGTATACGAGCAGTACTTC. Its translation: CAWSDSGRAVYEQYF.

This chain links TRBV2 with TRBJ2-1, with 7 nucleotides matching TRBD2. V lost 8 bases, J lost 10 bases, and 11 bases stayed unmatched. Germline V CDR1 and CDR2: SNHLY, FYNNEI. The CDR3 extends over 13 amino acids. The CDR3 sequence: CASGGDTRGEQFF. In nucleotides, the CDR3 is TGTGCCAGCGGGGGGGATACCAGAGGGGAGCAGTTCTTC.

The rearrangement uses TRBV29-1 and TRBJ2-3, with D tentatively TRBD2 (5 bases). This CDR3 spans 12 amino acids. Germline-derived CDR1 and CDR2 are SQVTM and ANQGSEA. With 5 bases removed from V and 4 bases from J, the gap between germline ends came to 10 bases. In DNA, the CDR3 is TGCAGCGTTCAGCTAGCCCCAGATACGCAGTATTTT. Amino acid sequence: CSVQLAPDTQYF.

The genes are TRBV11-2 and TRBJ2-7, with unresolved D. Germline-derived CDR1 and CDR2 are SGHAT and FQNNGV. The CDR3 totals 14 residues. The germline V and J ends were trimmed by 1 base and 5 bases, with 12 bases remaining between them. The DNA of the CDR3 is TGTGCCAGCAGCTTAGGGTCTAGTACTAACGAGCAGTACTTC. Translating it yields CASSLGSSTNEQYF.

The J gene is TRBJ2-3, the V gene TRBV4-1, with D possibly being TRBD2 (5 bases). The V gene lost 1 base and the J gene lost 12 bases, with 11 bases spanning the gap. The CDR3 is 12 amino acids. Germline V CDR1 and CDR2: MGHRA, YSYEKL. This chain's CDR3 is CASSQVGREQYF. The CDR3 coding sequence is TGCGCCAGCAGCCAAGTGGGCCGGGAACAGTATTTT.